Listed below are T cell receptor beta chains from one sample, sequenced in a study of cytomegalovirus exposure and HLA in healthy donors. This table comes from immunoSEQ multiplex PCR, and its TCRdb copy is limited to in-frame clones, with some not included. Of 80,000 to 100,000 clones in the sample, 73% are singletons; the top ten hold over 3%. Sequences were obtained from PBMCs. All receptors derive from a man in his forties or fifties in good health and CMV-seronegative. Each CDR3 is given without its conserved first and last residue. Size is omitted from some rows. Given values are once, few, many or a class for expanded clones.

v_gene,j_gene,abundance,CDR3aa
TRBV19,TRBJ2-5,.,ASSTREETQY
TRBV11-2,TRBJ1-2,.,ASSIGTVAYGYT
TRBV21-1,TRBJ2-3,.,ASSILSPGRGGADTQY
TRBV25-1,TRBJ1-2,once,ASKEPNYGYT
TRBV7-9,TRBJ1-2,.,SSSPTGGEKDFYGYT
TRBV7-3,TRBJ2-6,once,ASSRTGGSGANVLT
TRBV5-6,TRBJ2-2,.,ASSLLGPTNTGELF
TRBV7-2,TRBJ2-3,.,ASSPRDRRTDTQY
TRBV2,TRBJ1-4,.,ASMRSTNEKLF
TRBV6-5,TRBJ1-2,few,ASTETGSINYGYT
TRBV7-6,TRBJ1-4,.,ASSLVARGRINEKLF
TRBV11-3,TRBJ2-7,.,ASSLGRGTEQY
TRBV6-5,TRBJ1-1,.,ASSYRGWGTEAF
TRBV7-6,TRBJ2-7,.,ASSLKVQDSYEQY
TRBV7-6,.,few,ASSQGINEQY
TRBV29-1,TRBJ2-7,.,SVLATDEQY
TRBV10-3,TRBJ2-2,.,AISESRDTGELF
TRBV7-8,TRBJ2-3,.,ASSADSSQY
TRBV7-7,TRBJ1-5,.,ASSQDSNQPQH
TRBV4-3,TRBJ2-7,.,ASSRLAGVSSYEQY
TRBV28,TRBJ1-5,.,ASSFGRGRKH
TRBV28,TRBJ1-6,few,ASSPPVTGLDDSPLH
TRBV20-1,TRBJ1-2,.,SAIGLYGYT
TRBV7-6,TRBJ2-3,.,ASTRTGTTDTQY
TRBV29-1,.,once,SVFTYEQY
TRBV6-5,TRBJ1-5,.,ASRERTGNNQPQH
TRBV2,TRBJ1-1,few,ASSRQGALTEAF
TRBV4-1,TRBJ1-1,few,ASSQVPAGTLSNTEAF
TRBV5-1,TRBJ2-4,.,ASSLEGQGVGNIQY
TRBV5-6,TRBJ2-3,once,ASSLSGWGGDTQY
TRBV5-1,TRBJ1-6,.,ASSSRQGGSNSPLH
TRBV5-1,TRBJ1-5,.,ASSAQGGGQPQH
TRBV6-5,TRBJ1-1,.,ASSYLDAGAQAF
TRBV2,TRBJ1-1,many,ASFRDSLNTEAF
TRBV5-1,TRBJ2-1,once,ASSLGLAGHNEQF
TRBV5-6,TRBJ2-7,.,ASSLDGQVSYEQY
TRBV6-1,TRBJ1-5,once,ASSGTGFNQPQH
TRBV5-6,TRBJ1-6,.,ASSLYRETLH